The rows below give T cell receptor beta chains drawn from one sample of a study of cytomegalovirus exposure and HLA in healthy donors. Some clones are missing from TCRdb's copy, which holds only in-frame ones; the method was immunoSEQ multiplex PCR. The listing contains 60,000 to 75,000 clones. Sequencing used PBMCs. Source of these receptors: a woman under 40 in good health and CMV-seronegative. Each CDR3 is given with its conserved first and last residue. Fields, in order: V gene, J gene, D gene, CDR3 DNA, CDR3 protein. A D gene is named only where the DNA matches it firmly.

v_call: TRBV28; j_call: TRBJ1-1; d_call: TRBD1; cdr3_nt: TGTGCCAGCAAGACAGGGTCCACTGAAGCTTTCTTT; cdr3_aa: CASKTGSTEAFF
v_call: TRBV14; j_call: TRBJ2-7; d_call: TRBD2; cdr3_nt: TGTGCCAGCAGCCAAGGACTAGCCGGCAGGTACTTC; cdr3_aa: CASSQGLAGRYF
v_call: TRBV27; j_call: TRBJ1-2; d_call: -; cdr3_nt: TGTGCCAGCAGTCCCGGAGGGCTCTATGGCTACACCTTC; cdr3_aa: CASSPGGLYGYTF
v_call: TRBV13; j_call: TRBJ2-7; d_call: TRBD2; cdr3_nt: TGTGCCAGCAGCCCCACCGCCGCGGGAGACACCTACGAGCAGTACTTC; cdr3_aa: CASSPTAAGDTYEQYF
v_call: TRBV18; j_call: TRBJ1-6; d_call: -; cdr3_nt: TGTGCCAGCTCACGGGGGACTGATTCACCCCTCCACTTT; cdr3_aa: CASSRGTDSPLHF
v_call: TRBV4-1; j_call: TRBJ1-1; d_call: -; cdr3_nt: TGCGCCAGCAGCCATCCCGCGCCTAACACTGAAGCTTTCTTT; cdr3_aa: CASSHPAPNTEAFF
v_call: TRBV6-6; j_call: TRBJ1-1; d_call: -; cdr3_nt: TGTGCCAGCAGTTACGGCAGTTCGAACACTGAAGCTTTCTTT; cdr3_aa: CASSYGSSNTEAFF
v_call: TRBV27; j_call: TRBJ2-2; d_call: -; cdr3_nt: TGTGCCAGCCGGAAACAGGGATGGGGCGGCACCGGGGAGCTGTTTTTT; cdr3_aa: CASRKQGWGGTGELFF
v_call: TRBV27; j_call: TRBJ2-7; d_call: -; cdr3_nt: TGTGCCAGCCACCCCGGGGAGCGCCTTAGCGCCTACGAGCAGTACTTC; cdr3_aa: CASHPGERLSAYEQYF
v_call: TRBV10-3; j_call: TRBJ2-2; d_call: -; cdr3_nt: TGTGCCATCAGTGGGCGTGCGGGCACCGGGGAGCTGTTTTTT; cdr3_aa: CAISGRAGTGELFF
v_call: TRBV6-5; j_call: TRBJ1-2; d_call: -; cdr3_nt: TGTGCCAGCAGTTACTCCCCAGGACCAGGGGGCTACACCTTC; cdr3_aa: CASSYSPGPGGYTF
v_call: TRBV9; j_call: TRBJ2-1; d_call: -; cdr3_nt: TGTGCCAGCAGCGTAGGAGGGGGGGATAATGAGCAGTTCTTC; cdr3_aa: CASSVGGGDNEQFF
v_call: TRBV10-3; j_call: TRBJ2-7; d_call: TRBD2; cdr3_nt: TGTGCCATCAGGGGAGGTGCGGGAGCAACCTACGAGCAGTACTTC; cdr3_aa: CAIRGGAGATYEQYF
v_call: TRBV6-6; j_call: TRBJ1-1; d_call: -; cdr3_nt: TGTGCCAGCATCCCCAGCATTCAGGAATCGAACACTGAAGCTTTCTTT; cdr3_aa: CASIPSIQESNTEAFF